This T cell receptor (beta chain) was profiled in a study of cytomegalovirus exposure and HLA in healthy donors. Worth noting for this clone: Its target is unknown.

Both 60 Vbeta primers and 13 Jbeta primers went into the PCR. The data were produced by immunoSEQ multiplex PCR, yet TCRdb's version contains in-frame clones alone and is incomplete. This table has 120,000 or so clones, roughly 75% appearing once. Overall study findings and caveats: In a later analysis, at a false discovery rate of 0.05, 15,000 to 20,000 TCR beta sequences were associated with HLA alleles. Later, TCR association rates were found to vary by HLA locus, highest for DRB1 and lowest for HLA-C.

Sequenced material: PBMCs. The TCR was taken from a female donor in good health and CMV-seronegative.

CDR3 loop: CAISASPDEQFF. As DNA, the CDR3 is TGTGCCATCAGTGCCTCTCCGGATGAGCAGTTCTTC. J is TRBJ2-1 and V is TRBV10-3; D is unclear. Between the trimmed V and J ends, which lost 4 bases and 8 bases, there was a span of 9 bases. The CDR3 spans 12 residues. The germline CDR1 and CDR2 sequences are ENHRY and SYGVKD.